This TCR beta chain was found in a study of post-analysis software for immune sequencing data. Study context: Both relapsing-remitting and secondary progressive multiple sclerosis featured among the disease courses, as did progressive-relapsing multiple sclerosis.

In the case of this clonotype: What it binds is not known.

The library was made from cDNA and included unique molecular identifiers. Roughly 0.5 million cDNA molecules were obtained from approximately 0.91 to 9.4 million T cells. TCRdb itself ran the PCR reads through MiXCR, one entry per CDR3 protein. In the table there are some 800,000 distinct CDR3 sequences, approximately 44% of which are singletons. Overall study findings and caveats: F-measure co-clustering was strong for batch-matched samples. Controls significantly exceeded multiple sclerosis patients in normalized Chao1 diversity. TRBV5-6, TRBV5-1 and TRBV20-1 belonged to a set of a handful of TRBV segments that were more frequent in patients than controls.

The CDR3 has 13 residues. The V and J ends lost 4 bases and 7 bases respectively, with 14 bases between them. Germline CDR1 reads MNHNY; CDR2 reads SVGAGI (reference sequence). The chain combines TRBV6-6 with TRBJ2-7; a weak D match, TRBD1 (5 bases). Sequencing was performed on blood. This clonotype was sampled from a girl aged 10 to 17 with multiple sclerosis. CDR3 in DNA: TGTGCCAGCAGTTCAAATAAGGGGTATGAGCAGTACTTC. Its translation is CASSSNKGYEQYF.